The clone carrying this TCR beta chain was seen only once. The source of the sample is a study of blood T cell repertoires in COVID-19. Study summary: Both acute and convalescent COVID-19 samples were obtained from the United States, Italy and Spain. Sources were T cells, B-cell-depleted T cells, or PBMCs; the material itself was cDNA or gDNA.

How the authors handled the data: Amplifying reference gene primers gave estimates of nucleated cell counts. Assay used: immunoSEQ multiplex PCR; TCRdb lists only in-frame clones, some missing. For V, J and clone size, that table is used; D and trimming come from the DNA. The sample records approximately 170,000 clones, approximately 87% being singletons. Germline V gene lookup returns CDR1 KGHDR and CDR2 SFDVKD. There are 17 residues in the CDR3. V was pared by 4 bases and J by 7 bases, with 11 bases of the junction left unmatched. The sequencing sample was made of peripheral blood. This clonotype was obtained from a woman in her 70s with acute or convalescent COVID-19. The chain recombines TRBV24-1 with TRBJ2-2; 10 nucleotides align to TRBD1. The CDR3 coding sequence is TGTGCCACCAGTGAATCCGGGACAGGGGTTCGGGGCGGGGAGCTGTTTTTT. Amino acid sequence: CATSESGTGVRGGELFF.